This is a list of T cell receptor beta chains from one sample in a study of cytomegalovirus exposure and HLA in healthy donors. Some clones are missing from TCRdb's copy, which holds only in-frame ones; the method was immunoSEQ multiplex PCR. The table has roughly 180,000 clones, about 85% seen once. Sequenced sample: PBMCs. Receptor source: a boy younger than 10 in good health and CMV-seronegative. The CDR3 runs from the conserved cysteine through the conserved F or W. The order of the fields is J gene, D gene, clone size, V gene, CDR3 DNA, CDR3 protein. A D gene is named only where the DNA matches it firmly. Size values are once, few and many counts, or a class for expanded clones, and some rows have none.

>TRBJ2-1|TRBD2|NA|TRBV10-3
TGTGCCATCAGTGAGGATTTAGCGGGAGGCCCACAGAGCTCCTACAATGAGCAGTTCTTC
CAISEDLAGGPQSSYNEQFF
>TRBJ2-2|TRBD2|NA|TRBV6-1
TGTGCCAGCAGTATGCGGGAGTGGGGGGAGCTGTTTTTT
CASSMREWGELFF
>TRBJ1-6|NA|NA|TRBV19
TGTGCCAGTAGCTCCACAGGGAATAGATCACCCCTCCACTTT
CASSSTGNRSPLHF
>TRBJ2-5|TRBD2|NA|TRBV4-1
TGCGCCAGCAGCCAAGGGGGACGAGCGGGAGTAGGGGAGACCCAGTACTTC
CASSQGGRAGVGETQYF
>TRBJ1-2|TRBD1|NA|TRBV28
TGTGCCAGCAGCCCTTTCACCGGGACAGGCCTCATCTATGGCTACACCTTC
CASSPFTGTGLIYGYTF
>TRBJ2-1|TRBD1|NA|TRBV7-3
TGTGCCAGCAGCCCCCGGGACAGGGTACGGGATGAGCAGTTCTTC
CASSPRDRVRDEQFF
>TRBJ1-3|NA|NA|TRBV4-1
TGCGCCAGCAGCCAAGGCCGGGGTGGAAACACCATATATTTT
CASSQGRGGNTIYF
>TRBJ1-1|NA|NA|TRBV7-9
TGTGCCAGCAGCTTAGAGACTGGACAGCTGAACACTGAAGCTTTCTTT
CASSLETGQLNTEAFF
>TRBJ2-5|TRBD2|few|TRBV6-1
TGTGCCAGCAGCGAAGTAGCGGGAAAGGTAGAGACCCAGTACTTC
CASSEVAGKVETQYF
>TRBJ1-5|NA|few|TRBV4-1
TGCGCCAGCAGCCAAGAACCACTCAATCAGCCCCAGCATTTT
CASSQEPLNQPQHF
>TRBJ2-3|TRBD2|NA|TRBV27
TGTGCCAGCAGTTTACCTGGACTAGCGGGGGGTACAGATACGCAGTATTTT
CASSLPGLAGGTDTQYF